Below are 27 T cell receptor beta chains sequenced from a single sample in a study of cytomegalovirus exposure and HLA in healthy donors. Libraries were prepared by immunoSEQ multiplex PCR; TCRdb keeps only in-frame clonotypes and omits some of them. Here the sample spans some 150,000 clones, about 86% being singletons. Sequencing was done on a sample of PBMCs. Receptors originate from a woman aged 30 to 39 in good health and CMV-seronegative.

CDR3 protein: CASSIMGQSTEAFF. As DNA, the CDR3 is TGTGCCAGTAGTATCATGGGGCAAAGCACTGAAGCTTTCTTT. V and J are TRBV19 and TRBJ1-1, with D perhaps TRBD1 (5 bases). CDR3 length equals 14 residues. V lost 3 bases and J lost 4, with 12 bases in between. Germline CDR1 is LNHDA and CDR2 is SQIVND (reference sequence).

The V and J genes are TRBV23-1 and TRBJ2-2, with TRBD2 as a possible D gene (6 bases). TRBV23-1 is an ORF, and what it does is uncertain. V lost 3 bases and J lost 6, with 14 bases in between. The CDR3 is made up of 15 amino acids. CDR3 region: CASSQRGRVPGELFF. The CDR3, as DNA: TGCGCCAGCAGTCAGCGGGGACGGGTCCCCGGGGAGCTGTTTTTT.

The rearrangement uses TRBV5-1 and TRBJ2-7; D might be TRBD2 (6 bases). The CDR3 covers 16 residues. Between the trimmed V and J ends, which lost 0 bases and 1 base, there was a span of 14 bases. The V gene's germline CDR1 is SGHRS and CDR2 YFSETQ. The CDR3, as DNA: TGCGCCAGCAGCTTGGATTTCGGACTATCTTCCTACGAGCAGTACTTC. Residues: CASSLDFGLSSYEQYF.

The chain carries TRBV29-1 and TRBJ2-7, with unresolved D. The CDR3 consists of 15 residues. Germline V gene sequence: CDR1 SQVTM, CDR2 ANQGSEA. Trimming left V 6 bases short and J 3 bases short, with 21 bases between. The CDR3 DNA reads as TGCAGCGTCAAAGACACCAGGTCGGTAGTCTACGAGCAGTACTTC. It translates to CSVKDTRSVVYEQYF.

The CDR3 nucleotides read TGTGCCAGCAGTGGGGGGCCCTTCGGGGAGCTGTTTTTT. Amino acids: CASSGGPFGELFF. The chain has TRBV2 and TRBJ2-2; D may be TRBD1 (6 bases). Germline values: CDR1 SNHLY, CDR2 FYNNEI. This CDR3 spans 13 amino acids. V lost 4 bases and J lost 7, with 10 bases in between.

This clone was seen just once. V gene TRBV6-1 combines with J gene TRBJ2-7, with a weak D call TRBD2 (5 bases). The germline V and J ends were trimmed by 3 bases and 3 bases, with 21 bases remaining between them. The CDR3 extends over 17 amino acids. Germline CDR1 is MNHNS and CDR2 is SASEGT. This CDR3 is CASSEGSSGPAFYEQYF. DNA for the CDR3: TGTGCCAGCAGTGAGGGGAGCTCAGGTCCTGCTTTCTACGAGCAGTACTTC.

This clone was observed a few times. The rearrangement uses TRBV7-8 and TRBJ2-7; TRBD2 matches at 11 bases. This CDR3 has 16 residues. V lost 5 bases, J lost 3 bases, and 9 bases stayed unmatched. Germline CDR1 reads SGHVS; CDR2 reads FQNEAQ. This CDR3 is CASSPLAGAGHYEQYF. The CDR3 DNA reads TGTGCCAGCAGCCCACTAGCGGGGGCGGGACACTACGAGCAGTACTTC.

The chain joins TRBV14 to TRBJ1-1; D gene ambiguous. The V gene's germline CDR1 is SGHDN and CDR2 FVKESK. CDR3 length equals 14 residues. The ends were cut back, 2 bases at V and 4 bases at J, with 11 bases in the middle. The DNA for the CDR3 is TGTGCCAGCAGCCAAAGGAGGGTCCTCACTGAAGCTTTCTTT. Its translation is CASSQRRVLTEAFF.

The CDR3 loop is CASSPDRVTGTEAFF. The DNA for the CDR3 is TGTGCCAGCAGCCCCGACCGGGTTACGGGCACTGAAGCTTTCTTT. The rearrangement uses TRBV7-9 and TRBJ1-1; no reliable D call. V was shortened by 5 bases and J by 4 bases, with 17 bases between the two germline ends. The CDR3 length is 15 residues. Germline loops: CDR1 SEHNR, CDR2 FQNEAQ (reference sequence).

The chain recombines TRBV5-1 with TRBJ1-2; 8 nucleotides agree with TRBD1. Germline CDR1 is SGHRS and CDR2 is YFSETQ. After removal of 0 bases from V and 7 bases from J, the junction contained 11 bases not matched to a gene. The CDR3 has 16 residues. Here the CDR3 reads CASSLEVGQGAGGYTF. The CDR3 region has the DNA TGCGCCAGCAGCTTGGAAGTTGGGCAGGGGGCTGGTGGCTACACCTTC.

J is TRBJ2-6 and V is TRBV5-1; 9 bases are a match to TRBD1. Looked up from germline, CDR1 is SGHRS and CDR2 is YFSETQ. The CDR3 is 18 amino acids. The V and J ends lost 3 bases and 3 bases, in that order; junction bases with no gene match: 10. CDR3 sequence (DNA): TGCGCCAGCAGCTCTACCGGGACAGGGAAGAGTGGGGCCAACGTCCTGACTTTC. As protein: CASSSTGTGKSGANVLTF.

The CDR3 region has the DNA TGTGCCAGCAGAGAACACGGGACAGGGGGTGACTATGGCTACACCTTC. Translating it yields CASREHGTGGDYGYTF. This chain joins TRBV6-1 and TRBJ1-2, with 11 bases aligning to TRBD1. Germline V lookup: CDR1 MNHNS, CDR2 SASEGT. Trimming at V came to 6 bases and at J to 3 bases, leaving 9 bases not matched to a gene. The CDR3 consists of 16 residues.

The chain recombines TRBV2 with TRBJ1-4; 9 bases match TRBD1. CDR1 SNHLY and CDR2 FYNNEI come from the germline V gene. The junction had 3 bases not matched to a gene; V was cut back by 6 bases and J by 1 base. The CDR3 runs to 15 residues. The CDR3 loop is CASRGTGQTNEKLFF. Here the CDR3 DNA reads TGTGCCAGCAGAGGGACAGGGCAAACTAATGAAAAACTGTTTTTT.

J is TRBJ2-7 and V is TRBV6-1, with TRBD2 matching over 8 bases. Germline CDR1 and CDR2: MNHNS and SASEGT. The CDR3 runs 13 residues. V trimming: 4 bases; J trimming: 2 bases; junction bases outside the gene matches: 1. The CDR3 region is CASSVGLAYEQYF. DNA for the CDR3: TGTGCCAGCAGTGTGGGACTAGCCTACGAGCAGTACTTC.

The chain has TRBV7-9 and TRBJ1-1; D gene ambiguous. Trimming shortened V by 2 bases and J by 2 bases, and 12 bases separated the two germline ends. The CDR3 consists of 15 residues. CDR1 SEHNR and CDR2 FQNEAQ come from the germline V gene (reference sequence). The CDR3 spells CASSLLVGFNTEAFF. CDR3 DNA sequence: TGTGCCAGCAGCTTATTAGTCGGGTTCAACACTGAAGCTTTCTTT.

The CDR3 DNA reads as TGTGCCAGCAGCCCCAGGGGGCAGACTGAAGCTTTCTTT. This translates into CASSPRGQTEAFF. This chain uses TRBV11-2 with TRBJ1-1; 8 nucleotides match TRBD1. This CDR3 region has 13 residues. J gave up 5 bases and V 5 bases, and 4 bases lay outside the gene matches. Germline V lookup: CDR1 SGHAT, CDR2 FQNNGV.

The V gene is TRBV9, the J gene TRBJ1-2; tentative D call: TRBD1 (5 bases). The germline V gene has CDR1 SGDLS and CDR2 YYNGEE. The CDR3 totals 13 residues. Trimming removed 2 bases at V and 7 bases at J, with 12 bases between. This CDR3 is CASSVLGEGGYTF. The DNA for the CDR3 is TGTGCCAGCAGCGTTTTAGGGGAAGGTGGCTACACCTTC.

The J gene is TRBJ2-1, the V gene TRBV7-8, with 11 nucleotides matching TRBD2. In germline, CDR1 is SGHVS, CDR2 FQNEAQ. V lost 7 bases to trimming and J lost 7 bases; unmatched junction nucleotides: 9. The CDR3 length is 15 residues. The CDR3 nucleotides are TGTGCCAGCATCCCGGTACTAGCGGGGGAAAATGAGCAGTTCTTC. Protein product: CASIPVLAGENEQFF.

The chain combines TRBV2 with TRBJ1-6; 7 bases line up with TRBD1. Germline CDR1 reads SNHLY; CDR2 reads FYNNEI. V trimming: 8 bases; J trimming: 7 bases; junction bases outside the gene matches: 5. The CDR3 has 13 residues. This CDR3 is CASGRQGNSPLHF. Written as DNA, the CDR3 is TGTGCCAGCGGGCGACAGGGAAATTCACCCCTCCACTTT. Looking up the rest from reference TRBV2 and TRBJ1-6 gives the full variable domain: EPEVTQTPSHQVTQMGQEVILRCVPISNHLYFYWYRQILGQKVEFLVSFYNNEISEKSEIFDDQFSVERPDGSNFTLKIRSTKLEDSAMYFCASGRQGNSPLHFGNGTRLTVT.

This chain uses TRBV5-6 with TRBJ2-1, with 10 bases fitting TRBD2. The CDR3 sequence is 14 residues long. Germline CDR1 SGHDT, CDR2 YYEEEE. V lost 2 bases, J lost 10 bases, and 6 bases stayed unmatched. CDR3 DNA: TGTGCCAGCAGCTTCAGATTAGCGGGGGGCGAGCAGTTCTTC. Translated, it gives CASSFRLAGGEQFF.

Details on this clone: Other DNA sequences in this specimen translate into the identical CDR3. The chain employs TRBV25-1 and TRBJ2-7; no firm D call. This CDR3 has 12 residues. Germline V CDR1 and CDR2: MGHDK, SYGVNS. V lost 3 bases to trimming and J lost 3 bases, with 6 bases between them. CDR3 sequence (DNA): TGTGCCAGCAGTGACCTAGGCTACGAGCAGTACTTC. It encodes CASSDLGYEQYF.

The V gene is TRBV6-1, the J gene TRBJ2-1; 8 bases map to TRBD1. There are 15 residues in the CDR3. CDR1 MNHNS and CDR2 SASEGT come from the germline V gene. V was clipped by 8 bases and J by 2 bases; unmatched bases: 8. CDR3 in amino acids: CASALTGAAYNEQFF. In DNA, the CDR3 is TGTGCCAGCGCCCTGACAGGGGCGGCCTACAATGAGCAGTTCTTC.

The chain joins TRBV19 to TRBJ2-2; TRBD2 matches 8 bases. V dropped 5 bases and J dropped 1; count of bases not matched to a gene: 6. Germline loops: CDR1 LNHDA, CDR2 SQIVND (reference sequence). This CDR3 has 16 amino acids. Here the CDR3 reads CASSQYSGMNTGELFF. The CDR3 bases are TGTGCCAGTAGTCAATATAGCGGGATGAACACCGGGGAGCTGTTTTTT.

The V call is TRBV11-1, the J call TRBJ2-1, with a tentative D call TRBD1 (5 bases). The length of the CDR3 is 16 residues. The germline CDR1 and CDR2 sequences are SGHAT and FQDESV (reference sequence). The V end lost 6 bases, the J end lost 3 bases, and 18 bases lay between the germline ends. CDR3 loop: CASRGWGPTGYNEQFF. The CDR3 DNA sequence: TGTGCCAGCAGAGGTTGGGGCCCCACGGGCTACAATGAGCAGTTCTTC.

J is TRBJ2-3 and V is TRBV9; 8 bases are shared with TRBD2. The CDR3 has 16 amino acids. CDR1 is SGDLS and CDR2 is YYNGEE in the germline V gene. J was trimmed by 6 bases and V by 0 bases; bases with no gene match: 9. The CDR3 nucleotides are TGTGCCAGCAGCGTAGGTCGGGGGGGGGAGCTGGATACGCAGTATTTT. Amino acids: CASSVGRGGELDTQYF.

The chain employs TRBV27 and TRBJ2-7, with 7 bases fitting TRBD2. Germline loops: CDR1 MNHEY, CDR2 SMNVEV (reference sequence). V lost 1 base, J lost 2 bases, and 11 bases stayed unmatched. The length of the CDR3 is 17 residues. CDR3 DNA: TGTGCCAGCAGTTTATTAGGGGTGGCGGGGGAAACCTACGAGCAGTACTTC. As protein: CASSLLGVAGETYEQYF.

This sequence joins TRBV27 and TRBJ1-1; D is undetermined. The CDR3 runs to 15 residues. The V end was cut by 0 bases, the J end by 1 base, with 9 bases between. Germline assignment: CDR1 MNHEY and CDR2 SMNVEV (reference sequence). CDR3 nucleotide sequence: TGTGCCAGCAGTTTATCCCAGGCGGGGAACACTGAAGCTTTCTTT. Its translation: CASSLSQAGNTEAFF.